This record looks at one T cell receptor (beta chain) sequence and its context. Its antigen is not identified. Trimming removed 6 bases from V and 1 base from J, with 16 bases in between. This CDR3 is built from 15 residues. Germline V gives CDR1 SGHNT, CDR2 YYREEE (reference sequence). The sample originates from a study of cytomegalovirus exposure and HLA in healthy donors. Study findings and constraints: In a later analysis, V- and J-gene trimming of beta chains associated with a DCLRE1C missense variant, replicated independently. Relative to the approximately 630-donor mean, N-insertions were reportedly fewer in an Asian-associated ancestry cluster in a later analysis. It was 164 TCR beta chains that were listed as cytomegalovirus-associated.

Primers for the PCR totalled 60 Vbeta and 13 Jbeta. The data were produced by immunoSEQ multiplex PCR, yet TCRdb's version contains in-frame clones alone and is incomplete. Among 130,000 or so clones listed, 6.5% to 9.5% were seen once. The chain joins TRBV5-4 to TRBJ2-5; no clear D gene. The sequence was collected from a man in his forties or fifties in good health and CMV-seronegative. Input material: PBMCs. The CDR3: CASTKTQSLQETQYF. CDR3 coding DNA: TGTGCCAGCACCAAAACCCAGTCCCTCCAAGAGACCCAGTACTTC. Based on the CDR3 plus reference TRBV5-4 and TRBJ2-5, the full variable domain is ETGVTQSPTHLIKTRGQQVTLRCSSQSGHNTVSWYQQALGQGPQFIFQYYREEENGRGNFPPRFSGLQFPNYSSELNVNALELDDSALYLCASTKTQSLQETQYFGPGTRLLVL.